One sample yielded the 29 T cell receptor beta chains listed below, sequenced in a study of shared clonotypes between healthy human individuals. The naive CD8 population came from CD45RO-negative cells selected for CCR7, without terminally differentiated effector memory CD45RA+ cells. Data came from immunoSEQ multiplex PCR; TCRdb stores just in-frame clones and leaves some out. The sample contains under 2,000,000 clones, around 96% of which appear only once. The sample taken for sequencing was naive CD8+ T cells sorted from blood. The receptor source for this set is a man in his late teens or twenties in good health.

The chain recombines TRBV10-1 with TRBJ2-1; D may correspond to TRBD1 or TRBD2 (5 bases each). The CDR3 is 15 residues long. Germline values: CDR1 WNHNN, CDR2 SYGVQD (reference sequence). V was cut by 6 bases and J by 8 bases, with 20 bases left in between. CDR3 amino acids: CASSQGTRAGDEQFF. The CDR3 bases are TGCGCCAGCAGCCAGGGCACTAGGGCTGGCGATGAGCAGTTCTTC.

The V gene is TRBV4-1, the J gene TRBJ2-1; 10 bases match TRBD1. CDR1 is MGHRA and CDR2 is YSYEKL in the germline V gene. The CDR3 loop spans 17 amino acids. Trimming took 2 bases from V and 2 from J; bases not matched to a gene: 6. This chain's CDR3 is CASSQRPGTGAYNEQFF. CDR3 nucleotides: TGCGCCAGCAGCCAAAGACCCGGGACAGGGGCCTACAATGAGCAGTTCTTC.

The chain couples TRBV9 to TRBJ2-7, with TRBD2 as a possible D gene (5 bases). The ends were cut back, 3 bases at V and 2 bases at J, with 9 bases in the middle. Looked up from germline, CDR1 is SGDLS and CDR2 is YYNGEE. The CDR3 contains 13 residues. As DNA, the CDR3 is TGTGCCAGCAGCGGCGGGCCGACCTACGAGCAGTACTTC. Encoded protein: CASSGGPTYEQYF.

The J gene is TRBJ2-2, the V gene TRBV5-4; the match to TRBD2 covers 8 bases. J lost 4 bases, V lost 2 bases, and 4 bases had no gene match. The V gene's germline CDR1 is SGHNT and CDR2 YYREEE (reference sequence). The CDR3 has 15 residues. As DNA, the CDR3 is TGTGCCAGCAGCTTATCGGGGGGGGCCACCGGGGAGCTGTTTTTT. It yields the protein CASSLSGGATGELFF.

This clone appeared a single time. The V and J genes are TRBV7-9 and TRBJ1-5, with unresolved D. CDR3 length: 16 amino acids. Trimming removed 4 bases from V and 5 bases from J, with 18 bases in between. Germline V gives CDR1 SEHNR, CDR2 FQNEAQ (reference sequence). The CDR3 region is CASSSSVGESDQPQHF. The CDR3 nucleotides are TGTGCCAGCAGCTCCTCGGTCGGAGAATCCGATCAGCCCCAGCATTTT.

V gene TRBV7-9 combines with J gene TRBJ2-7; 8 bases fit TRBD1. Germline CDR1 is SEHNR and CDR2 is FQNEAQ (reference sequence). The CDR3 has 18 residues. V gave up 5 bases and J gave up 2 bases; unmatched junction bases: 17. The chain's CDR3 is CASSPKGPRGQRPYEQYF. CDR3 coding DNA: TGTGCCAGCAGCCCCAAGGGGCCCAGGGGGCAGAGACCCTACGAGCAGTACTTC.

Points on this clone: This specimen includes other DNA sequences encoding the same CDR3. This CDR3 is CASSFSGSGANVLTF. The CDR3 DNA follows: TGTGCCAGCAGCTTCTCTGGCTCTGGGGCCAACGTCCTGACTTTC. The V call is TRBV5-4, the J call TRBJ2-6; D unresolved. With 2 bases removed from V and 0 bases from J, the gap between germline ends came to 6 bases. The germline gives CDR1 SGHNT, CDR2 YYREEE (reference sequence). The CDR3 length is 15 residues.

Only one count was recorded for this clone. This chain joins TRBV7-9 and TRBJ2-2; D may match TRBD1 or TRBD2 (6 bases each). Germline assignment: CDR1 SEHNR and CDR2 FQNEAQ (reference sequence). The CDR3 is made up of 16 amino acids. Trimming took off 5 bases at V and 1 base at J, with 14 bases between the two ends. Here the CDR3 reads CASSQEGGLNTGELFF. The CDR3 DNA follows: TGTGCCAGCAGCCAGGAGGGGGGCCTGAACACCGGGGAGCTGTTTTTT.

The gene calls are TRBV10-2 and TRBJ2-7, with TRBD2 as a possible D gene (7 bases). Trimming took off 2 bases at V and 5 bases at J, with 16 bases between the two ends. This CDR3 region has 15 residues. From germline, CDR1 is WSHSY and CDR2 SAAADI. CDR3 DNA sequence: TGCGCCAGCAGTGAGAGGGAGGGGGGGCCCGACGAGCAGTACTTC. Translating it yields CASSEREGGPDEQYF.

This rearrangement joins TRBV15 to TRBJ2-3; no definite D call. This CDR3 comprises 13 residues. The germline V gene has CDR1 LNHNV and CDR2 YYDKDF (reference sequence). The V end lost 5 bases, the J end lost 0 bases, and 6 bases lay between the germline ends. CDR3 bases: TGTGCCACCAGCCCACGCAGCACAGATACGCAGTATTTT. Its protein is CATSPRSTDTQYF.

The chain links TRBV19 to TRBJ2-7, with 7 positions matching TRBD1. The germline gives CDR1 LNHDA, CDR2 SQIVND (reference sequence). The CDR3 runs 14 residues. V shed 5 bases and J 2 bases; nucleotides not matched to a gene: 6. For the CDR3, the DNA is TGTGCCAGTAGTCCAAAGACAGGGCCCTACGAGCAGTACTTC. This codes for CASSPKTGPYEQYF. Variable domain in full (rest from reference TRBV19 and TRBJ2-7): DGGITQSPKYLFRKEGQNVTLSCEQNLNHDAMYWYRQDPGQGLRLIYYSQIVNDFQKGDIAEGYSVSREKKESFPLTVTSAQKNPTAFYLCASSPKTGPYEQYFGPGTRLTVT.

This clone appeared once. V is TRBV7-2 and J is TRBJ2-1, with 7 bases matching TRBD2. Germline lookup yields CDR1 SGHTA and CDR2 FQGNSA. V trimming: 0 bases; J trimming: 12 bases; junction bases outside the gene matches: 5. The CDR3 totals 13 residues. CDR3 loop: CASSLAGSGPQFF. The CDR3 nucleotides read TGTGCCAGCAGCTTAGCTGGTAGCGGGCCGCAGTTCTTC.

This chain links TRBV15 with TRBJ2-7, with D uncertain. The CDR3 runs 12 residues. Trimming removed 3 bases at V and 7 bases at J, with 10 bases between. Germline CDR1 reads LNHNV; CDR2 reads YYDKDF (reference sequence). CDR3 residues: CATSRVLGEQYF. The CDR3 coding sequence is TGTGCCACCAGCAGGGTCCTTGGGGAGCAGTACTTC.

On this clone: This same CDR3 is encoded by further DNA sequences in the sample. The gene calls are TRBV27 and TRBJ2-1, with D possibly called TRBD1 or TRBD2 (5 bases each). Germline V gene lookup returns CDR1 MNHEY and CDR2 SMNVEV (reference sequence). V lost 5 bases and J lost 2, with 10 bases in between. The CDR3 is 14 residues long. This CDR3 reads CASSLRGPYNEQFF. The CDR3 DNA follows: TGTGCCAGCAGTCTCCGGGGCCCCTACAATGAGCAGTTCTTC.

The rearrangement links TRBV19 to TRBJ2-3; TRBD2 might be the D (5 bases). V lost 0 bases and J lost 4, with 14 bases in between. From germline, CDR1 is LNHDA and CDR2 SQIVND (reference sequence). This CDR3 is built from 16 residues. Here the CDR3 reads CASSIDFRDLPDTQYF. CDR3 sequence (DNA): TGTGCCAGTAGTATAGATTTCCGGGATCTCCCAGATACGCAGTATTTT.

This chain uses TRBV4-1 with TRBJ1-3, with D unresolved. The CDR3 totals 15 residues. The V gene lost 4 bases and the J gene lost 0 bases, with 10 bases spanning the gap. Germline CDR1 reads MGHRA; CDR2 reads YSYEKL. The CDR3 DNA sequence: TGCGCCAGCAGCCTCGGCCCGTTCTCTGGAAACACCATATATTTT. Translated: CASSLGPFSGNTIYF.

The chain joins TRBV15 to TRBJ2-7; D call uncertain. V was clipped by 3 bases and J by 0 bases, with 9 bases between them. This CDR3 is built from 14 residues. Germline values: CDR1 LNHNV, CDR2 YYDKDF (reference sequence). The CDR3 here is CATSRTPSSYEQYF. CDR3 nucleotide sequence: TGTGCCACCAGCAGGACTCCCAGCTCCTACGAGCAGTACTTC.

This chain links TRBV27 with TRBJ2-7, with D perhaps TRBD1 (6 bases). V was clipped by 2 bases and J by 0 bases, with 11 bases between them. Looked up from germline, CDR1 is MNHEY and CDR2 is SMNVEV (reference sequence). The CDR3 length is 15 residues. The CDR3 nucleotides are TGTGCCAGCAGTTTAAACAGGGTGAGCTCCTACGAGCAGTACTTC. This gives the protein CASSLNRVSSYEQYF.

Concerning this clone itself: The sample contains more than one DNA sequence encoding this CDR3. This chain joins TRBV27 and TRBJ2-2, with 7 nucleotides matching TRBD2. The CDR3 totals 12 residues. Germline V gene data show CDR1 as MNHEY and CDR2 as SMNVEV (reference sequence). Trimming removed 4 bases from V and 7 bases from J; junction bases left unmatched: 0. The CDR3 DNA sequence: TGTGCCAGCAGTTGGGGGGGCGGGGAGCTGTTTTTT. Translated, it gives CASSWGGGELFF.

As for this clone: At the DNA level, this CDR3 is encoded by other sequences in the same sample as well. The gene calls are TRBV7-9 and TRBJ2-2; D is ambiguous. The germline V gene encodes CDR1 SEHNR and CDR2 FQNEAQ (reference sequence). V was cut by 3 bases and J by 5 bases, with 4 bases left in between. The CDR3 sequence is 12 residues long. The DNA of the CDR3 is TGTGCCAGCAGCTTTCAGACCGGGGAGCTGTTTTTT. Translation: CASSFQTGELFF.

V is TRBV7-2 and J is TRBJ2-3, with D tentatively TRBD1 or TRBD2 (5 bases each). The V end lost 1 base, the J end lost 0 bases, and 11 bases lay between the germline ends. From germline, CDR1 is SGHTA and CDR2 FQGNSA. This CDR3 comprises 16 residues. CDR3 nucleotides: TGTGCCAGCAGCTTAGGAGGGGTGATAAGCACAGATACGCAGTATTTT. Its protein is CASSLGGVISTDTQYF.

The chain has TRBV10-3 and TRBJ2-5; 8 bases match TRBD2. Germline assignment: CDR1 ENHRY and CDR2 SYGVKD. V lost 0 bases to trimming and J lost 5 bases; unmatched junction nucleotides: 5. The CDR3 runs to 15 residues. CDR3 loop: CAISESREEWETQYF. CDR3 bases: TGTGCCATCAGTGAGTCGCGGGAGGAGTGGGAGACCCAGTACTTC.

V usage is TRBV6-5 and J usage is TRBJ2-7, with TRBD2 matching over 11 bases. This CDR3 has 16 residues. The germline V gene encodes CDR1 MNHEY and CDR2 SVGAGI. V was pared by 0 bases and J by 2 bases, with 3 bases of the junction left unmatched. For the CDR3, the DNA is TGTGCCAGCAGTTACTCAATAGCGGGGGGGCCCTACGAGCAGTACTTC. Translation: CASSYSIAGGPYEQYF.

The chain links TRBV6-5 to TRBJ2-7, with D maybe TRBD2 (5 bases). V was cut by 0 bases and J by 5 bases, with 8 bases left in between. CDR3 length: 13 amino acids. The germline CDR1 and CDR2 sequences are MNHEY and SVGAGI. The CDR3 loop reads CASSYSRRDEQYF. CDR3 in DNA: TGTGCCAGCAGTTACTCTAGGCGGGACGAGCAGTACTTC.

This clone was observed a handful of times. The genes are TRBV9 and TRBJ1-4; D gene unclear. Between the trimmed V and J ends, which lost 0 bases and 6 bases, there was a span of 9 bases. The germline V gene has CDR1 SGDLS and CDR2 YYNGEE. The CDR3 contains 14 residues. For the CDR3, the DNA is TGTGCCAGCAGCGTAGGAGGGAGGGATGAAAAACTGTTTTTT. It specifies CASSVGGRDEKLFF.

The chain couples TRBV4-2 to TRBJ1-1; 9 nucleotides agree with TRBD1. The CDR3 contains 14 residues. CDR1 and CDR2 (germline): LGHNA, YNFKEQ. Trimming removed 3 bases from V and 5 bases from J; junction bases left unmatched: 4. The CDR3 spells CASSQTGGGTEAFF. The CDR3 DNA reads as TGTGCCAGCAGCCAGACAGGGGGTGGGACTGAAGCTTTCTTT.

The sample holds a few counts of this clone. The chain couples TRBV10-2 to TRBJ1-2; weak D call: TRBD1 (5 bases). Germline-derived CDR1 and CDR2 are WSHSY and SAAADI. The CDR3 loop spans 12 amino acids. V gave up 7 bases and J gave up 4 bases, with 10 bases separating them. In DNA form, the CDR3 reads TGCGCCAGCACCCAGACAGCCTATGGCTACACCTTC. Translating gives CASTQTAYGYTF.

The chain is built from TRBV27 and TRBJ2-3, with 8 bases matching TRBD2. This CDR3 region has 16 residues. The V gene end was trimmed by 3 bases and the J gene end by 4 bases; junction bases not matched to a gene: 9. Germline V gene data show CDR1 as MNHEY and CDR2 as SMNVEV (reference sequence). This CDR3 reads CASSFQTSVVSDTQYF. The CDR3 DNA follows: TGTGCCAGCAGTTTTCAGACTAGCGTGGTCTCAGATACGCAGTATTTT.

The CDR3: CASSLRDTLSYEQYF. DNA of the CDR3: TGTGCCAGCAGTCTTAGGGATACCCTATCCTACGAGCAGTACTTC. The chain recombines TRBV7-9 with TRBJ2-7; D uncertain. Germline loops: CDR1 SEHNR, CDR2 FQNEAQ (reference sequence). The CDR3 consists of 15 residues. Trimming left V 6 bases short and J 1 base short, with 16 bases between.